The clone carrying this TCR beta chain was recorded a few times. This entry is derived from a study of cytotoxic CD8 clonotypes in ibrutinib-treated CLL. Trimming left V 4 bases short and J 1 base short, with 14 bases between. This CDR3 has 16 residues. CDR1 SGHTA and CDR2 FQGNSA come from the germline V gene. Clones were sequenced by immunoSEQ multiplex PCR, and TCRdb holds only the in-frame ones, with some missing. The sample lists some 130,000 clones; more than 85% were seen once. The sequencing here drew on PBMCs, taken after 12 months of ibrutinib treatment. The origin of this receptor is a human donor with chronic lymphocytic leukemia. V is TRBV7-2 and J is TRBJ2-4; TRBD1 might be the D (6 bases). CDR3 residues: CASSSRTVWAKNIQYF. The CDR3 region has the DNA TGTGCCAGCAGCTCCCGGACAGTGTGGGCCAAAAACATTCAGTACTTC.